This note documents a single T cell receptor (beta chain) sequence. This clonotype has a handful of counts. Its antigen remains undetermined. No clone much larger than this one lies a single base away; base qualities are absent. A patient counted as having stable Graves' hyperthyroidism if no progression to ophthalmopathy occurred over 18 months of follow-up. The hyperthyroidism patients were between 18 and 65 years old and newly diagnosed, with a disease duration of less than 2 months. Exclusion was applied to patients with uncontrolled infections, other autoimmune diseases, pregnancy or lactation. Diagnoses were established on the basis of clinical symptoms, serum thyroxine and TRAb, thyroid ultrasound, and orbital computed tomography. Ficoll-Paque density gradient centrifugation was used to isolate PBMCs from about 10 ml of fresh peripheral blood. Trizol reagent was used to extract total RNA, and RNA quality was then checked on an Agilent 2100 Bioanalyzer.

Amplification of TCR beta CDR3 regions was carried out from RNA transcripts. A first-round RT-PCR of the TCR CDR3 used the HTBI primer set with the Qiagen OneStep RT-PCR kit. Libraries were constructed in a second round of multiplex PCR, after which size selection and purification were performed. Sequencing of the libraries was done on an Illumina HiSeq2000 using paired-end 100 bp reads. The authors' pipeline ran thus. SOAPnuke was used to process the raw data, with reads discarded if the reads contained adapters or uncalled bases, had a mean Phred below 15, or lacked an exact constant-primer or identifier match. COPE v1.2.5 was used to merge the high-quality paired reads, and each unique nucleotide sequence was defined as a clonotype. Clonotypes were aligned to IMGT TRBV, TRBD and TRBJ reference segments using MiTCR v1.1. The analysis included only V-J combinations with a frequency above 0.0001, which together covered around 99% of the repertoires. The TCS score was defined as the ratio of F50 (clonal expansion) to E x V (chaos), calculated using BLOSUM62-based TCRdist between CDR3 peptides within each V-J. Welch's t-statistics and random forest reduced 500 to 550 V-J features to 13, which were used in a naive Bayes classifier (R e1071). The public reads were quality trimmed at Q25 with fastp and then assembled into clones with MiXCR by TCRdb, keeping productive beta chains. Every CDR3 protein is listed once, alongside the most common genes and DNA of its rows. These V and J calls derive from TCRdb rather than the authors' analysis. The sample data list roughly 750,000 distinct CDR3 sequences, and about 17% of these were observed just once. The top ten hold 8.4% of the sample.

These data originate in a study of T cells in Graves' hyperthyroidism and ophthalmopathy (dated by TCRdb to the late 2010s). Context from the whole study: Peripheral blood was collected at initial diagnosis, before any treatment. To identify TCR V-J signatures that set the groups apart, the researchers used a discovery cohort of more than 95 patients, made up of 40 to 45 with Graves' ophthalmopathy and 55 to 65 with stable Graves' hyperthyroidism. An independent validation cohort of about 19 hyperthyroidism patients and over 15 patients who later progressed to ophthalmopathy tested prospective prediction of ophthalmopathy. The approximately 98 discovery patients were randomly divided into training and test sets at a 7:3 ratio. In addition, the study compared T-cell repertoires in thyroid tissue and in blood from five to seven Graves' hyperthyroidism patients. Once sampling was done, hyperthyroidism patients were given methimazole at a starting dose of 30 mg daily, whereas ophthalmopathy patients were given high-dose intravenous methylprednisolone. TCR Vbeta CDR3 sequencing of 130 to 150 peripheral blood samples (around 45 ophthalmopathy, under 80 hyperthyroidism and some 17 progressor patients) is reported in the paper. Points the paper makes about the study in general: Sample size was not statistically predetermined, and investigators were not blinded to group allocation. Most expanded thyroid clonotypes (frequency above 0.001) were also detected in blood, a finding suggesting that blood repertoires may reflect thyroid immune responses. In cross-validation, a model built on a 13 V-J signature told ophthalmopathy apart from stable hyperthyroidism with about 90% sensitivity and roughly 82% specificity, and in testing the same model reached 80%/75%. In validation, the model predicted progression to ophthalmopathy with approximately 71% sensitivity and 72% to 75% specificity, a median of roughly seven months before onset.

This sequence originates from a man aged 18 to 30 with Graves' hyperthyroidism. The material sequenced was blood.

The encoded CDR3 is CASSLVASPNYGYTF. The nucleotide sequence reads as follows: TGTGCCAGCAGCTTAGTGGCATCTCCCAACTATGGCTACACCTTC. In this chain, TRBV7-8 is recombined with TRBJ1-2, with the D gene not confidently named. CDR1 and CDR2, per the germline V gene, are SGHVS and FQNEAQ. The CDR3 spans 15 residues, from the cysteine through the phenylalanine. Only the CDR3 DNA stays, 45 bases, in frame from base 1. The V and J ends are trimmed by 1 base and 2 bases, leaving 11 bases between them.